A selection of T cell receptor beta chains follows, all from one sample in a study of blood T cells in healthy people across ages. MiXCR was run by TCRdb on the 5' RACE reads, yielding one entry per CDR3 protein. The sample holds around 690,000 distinct CDR3 sequences; approximately 50% are singletons and the top ten take more than 35%. The material sequenced was blood. Receptor source: a man aged 55-75 years in good health. Both conserved end residues are part of each CDR3. The order of the fields is clone size, D gene, J gene, V gene, CDR3 protein, CDR3 DNA. The D gene is left open where the match is weak. Part of the rows lack a size; the others show once, few, many or a class for expanded clones.

abundance: many
d_gene: TRBD1
j_gene: TRBJ2-7
v_gene: TRBV7-9
CDR3aa: CASSLGDRASYEQYF
CDR3nt: TGTGCCAGCAGCTTAGGGGACAGGGCCTCCTACGAGCAGTACTTC

abundance: few
d_gene: .
j_gene: TRBJ2-3
v_gene: TRBV24-1
CDR3aa: CATSDFGDTQYF
CDR3nt: TGTGCCACCAGTGATTTCGGAGATACGCAGTATTTT

abundance: few
d_gene: TRBD2
j_gene: TRBJ2-1
v_gene: TRBV7-9
CDR3aa: CASSRGGTEQFF
CDR3nt: TGTGCCAGCTCTCGGGGGGGGACTGAGCAGTTCTTC

abundance: .
d_gene: .
j_gene: TRBJ2-7
v_gene: TRBV11-2
CDR3aa: CASSPGVGQYF
CDR3nt: TGTGCCAGCAGCCCCGGGGTCGGGCAGTACTTC

abundance: .
d_gene: TRBD2
j_gene: TRBJ2-1
v_gene: TRBV20-1
CDR3aa: CSASSSGRGPNNEQFF
CDR3nt: TGCAGTGCTTCCTCATCCGGGAGGGGCCCTAACAATGAGCAGTTCTTC

abundance: .
d_gene: .
j_gene: TRBJ2-1
v_gene: TRBV11-1
CDR3aa: CASSPRLSYNEQFF
CDR3nt: TGTGCCAGCAGCCCCAGGCTGTCCTACAATGAGCAGTTCTTC

abundance: few
d_gene: .
j_gene: TRBJ2-5
v_gene: TRBV4-2
CDR3aa: CASSGGAKGETQYF
CDR3nt: TGTGCCAGCAGCGGCGGGGCTAAGGGGGAGACCCAGTACTTC

abundance: .
d_gene: TRBD1
j_gene: TRBJ1-6
v_gene: TRBV5-1
CDR3aa: CASSWTGTANSPLHF
CDR3nt: TGCGCCAGCAGCTGGACAGGGACGGCTAATTCACCCCTCCACTTT

abundance: .
d_gene: TRBD2
j_gene: TRBJ2-5
v_gene: TRBV20-1
CDR3aa: CSARKGGGAETQYF
CDR3nt: TGCAGTGCTAGAAAGGGCGGGGGGGCCGAGACCCAGTACTTC

abundance: .
d_gene: .
j_gene: TRBJ1-1
v_gene: TRBV28
CDR3aa: CASSLPRGQWTMNTEAFF
CDR3nt: TGTGCCAGCAGTTTACCCCGGGGCCAGTGGACCATGAACACTGAAGCTTTCTTT

abundance: .
d_gene: .
j_gene: TRBJ1-6
v_gene: TRBV10-3
CDR3aa: CAISAHADNSPLHF
CDR3nt: TGTGCCATCAGTGCCCATGCCGATAATTCACCCCTCCACTTT

abundance: .
d_gene: TRBD2
j_gene: TRBJ2-1
v_gene: TRBV5-1
CDR3aa: CASSEGLAVDEQFF
CDR3nt: TGCGCCAGCAGCGAGGGACTAGCCGTCGATGAGCAGTTCTTC

abundance: .
d_gene: .
j_gene: TRBJ2-1
v_gene: TRBV18
CDR3aa: CASSPPGAEQFF
CDR3nt: TGTGCCAGCTCACCACCGGGGGCTGAGCAGTTCTTC

abundance: .
d_gene: .
j_gene: TRBJ1-4
v_gene: TRBV10-3
CDR3aa: CAISEPQDGGRVANEKLFF
CDR3nt: TGTGCCATCAGTGAGCCCCAAGATGGGGGGCGAGTAGCTAATGAAAAACTGTTTTTT

abundance: .
d_gene: .
j_gene: TRBJ1-1
v_gene: TRBV5-1
CDR3aa: CASSLDLTERNTEAFF
CDR3nt: TGCGCCAGCAGCTTGGACCTGACAGAGCGGAACACTGAAGCTTTCTTT

abundance: .
d_gene: TRBD1
j_gene: TRBJ1-1
v_gene: TRBV5-6
CDR3aa: CASSLPGTGNTEAFF
CDR3nt: TGTGCCAGCAGCTTACCCGGGACAGGGAACACTGAAGCTTTCTTT

abundance: few
d_gene: .
j_gene: TRBJ2-5
v_gene: TRBV3-1
CDR3aa: CASSSSTTETQYF
CDR3nt: TGTGCCAGCAGCTCCTCGACTACCGAGACCCAGTACTTC

abundance: .
d_gene: .
j_gene: TRBJ2-5
v_gene: TRBV5-1
CDR3aa: CASSLQPAGSQETQYF
CDR3nt: TGCGCCAGCAGCTTGCAGCCAGCCGGATCCCAAGAGACCCAGTACTTC

abundance: .
d_gene: TRBD1
j_gene: TRBJ2-7
v_gene: TRBV20-1
CDR3aa: CSARDQGASYEQYF
CDR3nt: TGCAGTGCTAGAGATCAGGGGGCCTCCTACGAGCAGTACTTC

abundance: few
d_gene: TRBD1
j_gene: TRBJ2-7
v_gene: TRBV28
CDR3aa: CASSIRQGVGYEQYF
CDR3nt: TGTGCCAGCAGTATACGGCAGGGGGTGGGGTACGAGCAGTACTTC

abundance: few
d_gene: .
j_gene: TRBJ2-4
v_gene: TRBV6-2/TRBV6-3
CDR3aa: CASNPPGKNIQYF
CDR3nt: TGTGCCAGCAACCCCCCGGGGAAAAACATTCAGTACTTC

abundance: .
d_gene: .
j_gene: TRBJ2-7
v_gene: TRBV20-1
CDR3aa: CSAPPGASVEQYF
CDR3nt: TGCAGTGCCCCCCCGGGGGCCTCCGTCGAGCAGTACTTC